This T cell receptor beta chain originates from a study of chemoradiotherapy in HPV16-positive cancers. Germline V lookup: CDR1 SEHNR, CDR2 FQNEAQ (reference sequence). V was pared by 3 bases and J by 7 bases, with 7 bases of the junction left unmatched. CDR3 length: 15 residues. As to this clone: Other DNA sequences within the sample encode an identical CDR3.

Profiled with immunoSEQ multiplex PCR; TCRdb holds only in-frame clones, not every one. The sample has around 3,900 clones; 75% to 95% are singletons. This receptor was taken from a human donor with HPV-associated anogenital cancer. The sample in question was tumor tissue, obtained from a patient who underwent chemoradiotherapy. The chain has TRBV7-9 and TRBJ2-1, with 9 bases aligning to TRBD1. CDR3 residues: CASSFTGQGRNEQFF. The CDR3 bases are TGTGCCAGCAGCTTTACGGGACAGGGAAGGAATGAGCAGTTCTTC.